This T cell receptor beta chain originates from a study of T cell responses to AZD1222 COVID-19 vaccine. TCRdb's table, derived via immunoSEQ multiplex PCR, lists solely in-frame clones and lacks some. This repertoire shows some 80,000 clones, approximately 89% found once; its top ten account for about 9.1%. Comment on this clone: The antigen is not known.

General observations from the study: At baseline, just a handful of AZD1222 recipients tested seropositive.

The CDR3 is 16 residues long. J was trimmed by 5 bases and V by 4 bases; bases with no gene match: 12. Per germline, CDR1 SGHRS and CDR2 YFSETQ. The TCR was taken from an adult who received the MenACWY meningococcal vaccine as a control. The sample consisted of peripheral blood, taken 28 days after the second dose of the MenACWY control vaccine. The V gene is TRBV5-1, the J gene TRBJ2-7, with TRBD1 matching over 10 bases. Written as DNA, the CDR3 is TGCGCCAGCAGCAGGGGACCGGGACAGGGGATCCACGAGCAGTACTTC. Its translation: CASSRGPGQGIHEQYF.